The sequence of this T cell receptor (beta chain) was determined in a study of beta chain features in type 1 diabetes. This CDR3 has 15 amino acids. The germline V gene encodes CDR1 LNHDA and CDR2 SQIVND (reference sequence). V was pared by 6 bases and J by 8 bases, with 13 bases of the junction left unmatched. The sequenced template was cDNA made from the entire isolated RNA. Only in-frame clones appear in the TCRdb table, and some are missing; sequencing was by immunoSEQ multiplex PCR. The data hold roughly 500,000 clones, with roughly 31% observed a single time. This clone occurred a few times. This clonotype originated in a man between 18 and 35 years old in good health. The rearrangement links TRBV19 to TRBJ2-7; 10 bases agree with TRBD2. Sequencing was carried out using naive CD4+ T cells from blood. Here the CDR3 reads CASSPPGLAGVKQYF. CDR3 DNA: TGTGCCAGTAGCCCCCCGGGGCTAGCGGGAGTAAAGCAGTACTTC.